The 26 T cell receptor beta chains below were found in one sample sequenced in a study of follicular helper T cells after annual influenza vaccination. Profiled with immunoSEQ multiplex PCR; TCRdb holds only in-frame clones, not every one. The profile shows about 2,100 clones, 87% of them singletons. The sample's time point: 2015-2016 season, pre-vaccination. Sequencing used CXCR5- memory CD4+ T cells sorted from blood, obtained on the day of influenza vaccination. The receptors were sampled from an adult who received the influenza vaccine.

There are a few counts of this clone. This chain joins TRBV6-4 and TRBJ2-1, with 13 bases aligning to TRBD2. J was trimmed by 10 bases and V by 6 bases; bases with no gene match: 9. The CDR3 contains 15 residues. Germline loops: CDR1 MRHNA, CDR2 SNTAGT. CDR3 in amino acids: CASSAGTSGAGEQFF. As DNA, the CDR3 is TGTGCCAGCAGCGCCGGGACTAGCGGGGCTGGGGAGCAGTTCTTC.

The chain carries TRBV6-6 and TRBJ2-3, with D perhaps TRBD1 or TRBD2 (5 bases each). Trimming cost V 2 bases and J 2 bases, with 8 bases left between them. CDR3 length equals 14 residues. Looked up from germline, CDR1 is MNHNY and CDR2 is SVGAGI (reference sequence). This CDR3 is CASSYTGPTDTQYF. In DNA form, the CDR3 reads TGTGCCAGCAGTTACACGGGACCCACAGATACGCAGTATTTT.

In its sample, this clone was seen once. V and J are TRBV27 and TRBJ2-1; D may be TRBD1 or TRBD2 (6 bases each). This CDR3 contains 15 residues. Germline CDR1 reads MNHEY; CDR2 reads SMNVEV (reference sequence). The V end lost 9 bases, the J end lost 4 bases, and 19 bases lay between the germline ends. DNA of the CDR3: TGTGCCAGTAACCGCGCGGGACAAACTTACAATGAGCAGTTCTTC. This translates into CASNRAGQTYNEQFF.

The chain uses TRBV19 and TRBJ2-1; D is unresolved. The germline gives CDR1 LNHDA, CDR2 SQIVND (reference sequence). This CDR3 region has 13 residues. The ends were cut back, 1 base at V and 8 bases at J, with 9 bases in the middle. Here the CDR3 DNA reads TGTGCCAGTAGTATAGCCCACCCGGATGAGCAGTTCTTC. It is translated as CASSIAHPDEQFF.

In nucleotides, the CDR3 is TGTGCCAGCAGCTTATATCGTGGGACAGGGCATCAGCCCCAGCATTTT. Its protein product is CASSLYRGTGHQPQHF. The chain joins TRBV5-6 to TRBJ1-5, with 9 bases matching TRBD1. The CDR3 runs 16 residues. Trimming took 2 bases from V and 5 from J; bases not matched to a gene: 8. Germline V gene sequence: CDR1 SGHDT, CDR2 YYEEEE. Supplemented by reference TRBV5-6 and TRBJ1-5, the full variable domain reads DAGVTQSPTHLIKTRGQQVTLRCSPKSGHDTVSWYQQALGQGPQFIFQYYEEEERQRGNFPDRFSGHQFPNYSSELNVNALLLGDSALYLCASSLYRGTGHQPQHFGDGTRLSIL.

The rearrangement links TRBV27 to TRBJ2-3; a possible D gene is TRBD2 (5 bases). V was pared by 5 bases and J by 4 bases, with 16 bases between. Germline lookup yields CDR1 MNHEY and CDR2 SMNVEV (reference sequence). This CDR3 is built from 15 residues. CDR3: CASSQTSPTPDTQYF. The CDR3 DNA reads TGTGCCAGCAGTCAAACTAGTCCCACTCCAGATACGCAGTATTTT.

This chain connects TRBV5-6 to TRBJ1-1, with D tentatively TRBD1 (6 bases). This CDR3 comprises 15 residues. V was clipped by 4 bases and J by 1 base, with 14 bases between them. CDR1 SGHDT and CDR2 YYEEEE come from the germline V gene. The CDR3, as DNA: TGTGCCAGCAGCGTTACAGGGTTCCCGAACACTGAAGCTTTCTTT. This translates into CASSVTGFPNTEAFF.

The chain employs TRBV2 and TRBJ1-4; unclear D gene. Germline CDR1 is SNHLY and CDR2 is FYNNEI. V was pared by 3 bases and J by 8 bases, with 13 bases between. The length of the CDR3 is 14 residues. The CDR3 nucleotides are TGTGCCAGCAGTGAGACAAGCCAGAGGGAAAAACTGTTTTTT. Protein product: CASSETSQREKLFF.

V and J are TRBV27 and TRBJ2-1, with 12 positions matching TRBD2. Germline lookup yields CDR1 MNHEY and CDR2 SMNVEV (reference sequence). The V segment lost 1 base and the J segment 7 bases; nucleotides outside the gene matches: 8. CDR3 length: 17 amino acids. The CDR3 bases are TGTGCCAGCAGTTTATTGGTAGGGACTAGCGGGCTAAATGAGCAGTTCTTC. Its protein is CASSLLVGTSGLNEQFF.

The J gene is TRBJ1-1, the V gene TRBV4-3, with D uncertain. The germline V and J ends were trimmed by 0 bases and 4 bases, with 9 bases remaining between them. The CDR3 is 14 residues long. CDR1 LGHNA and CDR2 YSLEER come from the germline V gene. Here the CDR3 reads CASSQEIRPTEAFF. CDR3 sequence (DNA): TGCGCCAGCAGCCAAGAGATTCGCCCCACTGAAGCTTTCTTT.

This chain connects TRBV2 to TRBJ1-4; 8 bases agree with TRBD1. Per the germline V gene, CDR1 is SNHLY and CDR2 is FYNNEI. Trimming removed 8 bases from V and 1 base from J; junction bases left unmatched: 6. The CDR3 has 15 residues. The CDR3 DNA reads TGTGCCAGCGGCGGCAGGGGGCGAACTAATGAAAAACTGTTTTTT. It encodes CASGGRGRTNEKLFF.

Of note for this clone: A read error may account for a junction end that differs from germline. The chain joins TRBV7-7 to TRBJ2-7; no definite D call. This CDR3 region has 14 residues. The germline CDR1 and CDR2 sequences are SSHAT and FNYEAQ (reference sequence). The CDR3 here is CASSPSPGSYEQYF. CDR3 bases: TGTGCTAGCAGCCCATCCCCCGGCTCCTACGAGCAGTACTTC.

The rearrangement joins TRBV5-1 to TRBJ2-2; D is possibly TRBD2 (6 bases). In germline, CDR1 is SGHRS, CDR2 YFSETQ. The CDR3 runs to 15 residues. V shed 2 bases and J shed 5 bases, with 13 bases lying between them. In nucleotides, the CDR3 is TGCGCCAGCAGCTTATCCGGCGGGGTAACCGGGGAGCTGTTTTTT. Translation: CASSLSGGVTGELFF.

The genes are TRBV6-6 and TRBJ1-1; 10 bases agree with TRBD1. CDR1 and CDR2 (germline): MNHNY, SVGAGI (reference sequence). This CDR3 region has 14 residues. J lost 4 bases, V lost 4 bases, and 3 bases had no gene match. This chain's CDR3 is CASSFRTGGTEAFF. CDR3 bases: TGTGCCAGCAGTTTCCGGACAGGGGGCACTGAAGCTTTCTTT.

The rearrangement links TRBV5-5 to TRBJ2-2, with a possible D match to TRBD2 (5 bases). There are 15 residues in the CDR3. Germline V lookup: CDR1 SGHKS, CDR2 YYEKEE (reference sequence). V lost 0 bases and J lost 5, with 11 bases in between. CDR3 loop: CASSLAPGVTGELFF. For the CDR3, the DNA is TGTGCCAGCAGCTTGGCCCCCGGGGTTACCGGGGAGCTGTTTTTT.

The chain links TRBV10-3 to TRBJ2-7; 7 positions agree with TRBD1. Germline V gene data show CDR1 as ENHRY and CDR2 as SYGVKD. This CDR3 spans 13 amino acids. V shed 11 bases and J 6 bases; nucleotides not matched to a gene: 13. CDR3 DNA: TGTGCCTCGACGGGACAGCCGGATGGCGAGCAGTACTTC. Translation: CASTGQPDGEQYF.

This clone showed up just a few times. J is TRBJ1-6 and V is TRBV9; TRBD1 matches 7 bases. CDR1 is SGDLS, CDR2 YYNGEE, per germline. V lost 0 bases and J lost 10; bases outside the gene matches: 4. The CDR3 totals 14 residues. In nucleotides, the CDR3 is TGTGCCAGCAGCGTAGGAGAAGGGGGCTCACCCCTCCACTTT. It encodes CASSVGEGGSPLHF.

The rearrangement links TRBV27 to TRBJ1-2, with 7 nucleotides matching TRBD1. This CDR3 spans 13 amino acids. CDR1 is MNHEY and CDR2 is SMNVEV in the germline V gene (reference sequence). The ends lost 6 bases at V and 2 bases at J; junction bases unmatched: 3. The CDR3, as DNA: TGTGCCAGCAGCGTACAGGGGAACTATGGCTACACCTTC. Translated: CASSVQGNYGYTF.

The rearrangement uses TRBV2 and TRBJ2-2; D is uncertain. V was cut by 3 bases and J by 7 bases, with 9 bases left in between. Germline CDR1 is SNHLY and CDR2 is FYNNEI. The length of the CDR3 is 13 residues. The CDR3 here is CASSEGNYGELFF. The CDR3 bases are TGTGCCAGCAGTGAGGGAAACTACGGGGAGCTGTTTTTT.

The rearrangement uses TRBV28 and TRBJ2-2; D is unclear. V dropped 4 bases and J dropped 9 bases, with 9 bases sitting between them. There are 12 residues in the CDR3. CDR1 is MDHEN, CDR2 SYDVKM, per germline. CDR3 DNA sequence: TGTGCCAGCAGTTCCTTTTTGCGGGAGCTGTTTTTT. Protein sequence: CASSSFLRELFF.

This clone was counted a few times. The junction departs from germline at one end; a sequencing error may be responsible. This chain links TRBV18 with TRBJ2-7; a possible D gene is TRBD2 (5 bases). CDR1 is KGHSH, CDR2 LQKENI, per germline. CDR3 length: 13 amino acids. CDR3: CASSPPAGYEQYF. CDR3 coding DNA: TGTGCCAGCTCCCCACCGGCGGGCTACGAGCAGTACTTC. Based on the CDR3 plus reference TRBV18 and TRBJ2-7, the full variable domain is NAGVMQNPRHLVRRRGQEARLRCSPMKGHSHVYWYRQLPEEGLKFMVYLQKENIIDESGMPKERFSAEFPKEGPSILRIQQVVRGDSAAYFCASSPPAGYEQYFGPGTRLTVT.

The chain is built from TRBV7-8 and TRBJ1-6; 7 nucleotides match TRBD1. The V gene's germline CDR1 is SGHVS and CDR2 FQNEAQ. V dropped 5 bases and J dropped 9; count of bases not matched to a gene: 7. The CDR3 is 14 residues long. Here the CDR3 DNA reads TGTGCCAGCAGCCCCAACAGGGGTGGTTCACCCCTCCACTTT. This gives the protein CASSPNRGGSPLHF. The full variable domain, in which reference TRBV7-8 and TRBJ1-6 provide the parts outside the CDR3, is GAGVSQSPRYKVAKRGQDVALRCDPISGHVSLFWYQQALGQGPEFLTYFQNEAQLDKSGLPSDRFFAERPEGSVSTLKIQRTQQEDSAVYLCASSPNRGGSPLHFGNGTRLTVT.

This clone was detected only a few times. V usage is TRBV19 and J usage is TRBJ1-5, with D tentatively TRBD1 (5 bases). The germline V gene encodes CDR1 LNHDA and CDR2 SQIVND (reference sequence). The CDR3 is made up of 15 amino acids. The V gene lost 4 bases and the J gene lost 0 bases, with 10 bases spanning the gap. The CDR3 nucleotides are TGTGCCAGTAGTAGCCTTGACAGTAGCAATCAGCCCCAGCATTTT. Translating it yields CASSSLDSSNQPQHF.

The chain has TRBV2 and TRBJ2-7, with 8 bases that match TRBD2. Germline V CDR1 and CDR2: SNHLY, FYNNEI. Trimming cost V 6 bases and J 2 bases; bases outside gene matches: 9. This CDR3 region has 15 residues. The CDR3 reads CASRTRGAGAYEQYF. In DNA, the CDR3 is TGTGCCAGCAGGACCCGGGGAGCGGGGGCCTACGAGCAGTACTTC.

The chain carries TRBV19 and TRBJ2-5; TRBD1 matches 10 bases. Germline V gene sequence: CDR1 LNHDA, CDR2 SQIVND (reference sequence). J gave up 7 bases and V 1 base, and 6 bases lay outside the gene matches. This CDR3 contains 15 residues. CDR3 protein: CASSIGGQGTGTQYF. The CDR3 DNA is TGTGCCAGTAGTATAGGGGGACAGGGGACGGGGACCCAGTACTTC. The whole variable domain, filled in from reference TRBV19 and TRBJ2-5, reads DGGITQSPKYLFRKEGQNVTLSCEQNLNHDAMYWYRQDPGQGLRLIYYSQIVNDFQKGDIAEGYSVSREKKESFPLTVTSAQKNPTAFYLCASSIGGQGTGTQYFGPGTRLLVL.

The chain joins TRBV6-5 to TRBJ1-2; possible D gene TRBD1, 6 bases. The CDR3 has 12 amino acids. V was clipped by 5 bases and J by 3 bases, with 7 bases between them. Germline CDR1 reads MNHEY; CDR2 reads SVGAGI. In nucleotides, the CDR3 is TGTGCCAGCAGTAGACAGGACTATGGCTACACCTTC. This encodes CASSRQDYGYTF.